What follows is one T cell receptor (beta chain) and its context. Its target is not known. This CDR3 is 16 amino acids long. Germline V gives CDR1 SGHVS, CDR2 FQNEAQ. J gave up 5 bases and V 2 bases, and 8 bases lay outside the gene matches. These data belong to a study of cytomegalovirus exposure and HLA in healthy donors. Study outcomes and limitations: TCR beta sequences reportedly predicted the HLA-A and HLA-B alleles of most subjects accurately. Exclusion applied to some V segments, including TRBV6-2 and TRBV6-3, as they were indistinguishable.

The PCR used 60 Vbeta and 13 Jbeta primers. Measured with immunoSEQ multiplex PCR; TCRdb has only the in-frame clones, and not every one. Its listing shows fewer than 85,000 clones. This receptor was taken from a middle-aged woman in good health and CMV-seropositive. Specimen: PBMCs. The chain has TRBV7-8 and TRBJ1-5, with 8 bases lining up with TRBD1. CDR3 sequence: CASSLSGRGLDQPQHF. In DNA, the CDR3 is TGTGCCAGCAGCTTAAGCGGCAGGGGGCTAGATCAGCCCCAGCATTTT.